This T cell receptor beta chain was found in a study of T cells in Graves' hyperthyroidism and ophthalmopathy. From germline, CDR1 is MDHEN and CDR2 SYDVKM. The CDR3 spans 14 residues. V was trimmed by 8 bases and J by 5 bases, leaving 18 bases between them. Fresh peripheral blood, roughly 9.3 ml, was the source of the PBMCs. Amplification targeted TCR beta CDR3 regions from RNA transcripts. Initially, a first-round RT-PCR of the TCR CDR3 employed the HTBI primer set. From the multiplex PCR reads, TCRdb called clonotypes with MiXCR, one entry per CDR3 protein. Of some 380,000 distinct CDR3 sequences listed, around an eighth were seen once; the top ten hold less than 25%. A remark on this clonotype: A much larger clone differs by one base, so this may be a read error.

This sequence joins TRBV28 and TRBJ1-2; D is perhaps TRBD1 (5 bases). Sequences were obtained from blood. The sequence was obtained from a man younger than 40 with Graves' hyperthyroidism that later progressed to Graves' ophthalmopathy. This CDR3 is CASGSWGARYGYTF. The CDR3 nucleotides are TGTGCCAGCGGGTCGTGGGGCGCCAGGTATGGCTACACCTTC.